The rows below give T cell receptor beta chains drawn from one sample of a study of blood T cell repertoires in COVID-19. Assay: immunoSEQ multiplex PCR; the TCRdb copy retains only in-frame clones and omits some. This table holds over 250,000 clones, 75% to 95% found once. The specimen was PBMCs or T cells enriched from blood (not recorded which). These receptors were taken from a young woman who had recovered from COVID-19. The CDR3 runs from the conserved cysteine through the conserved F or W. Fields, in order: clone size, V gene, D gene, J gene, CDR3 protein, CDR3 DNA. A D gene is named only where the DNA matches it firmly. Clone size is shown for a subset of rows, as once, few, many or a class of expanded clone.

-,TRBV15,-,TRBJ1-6,CATSRGTGSPLHF,TGTGCCACCAGCAGGGGAACGGGGTCACCCCTCCACTTT
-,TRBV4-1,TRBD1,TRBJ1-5,CASSQPDGQGVYSNQPQHF,TGCGCCAGCAGCCAGCCCGATGGACAGGGCGTTTATAGCAATCAGCCCCAGCATTTT
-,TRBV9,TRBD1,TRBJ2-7,CASSAGSGTGSSYEQYF,TGTGCCAGCAGCGCGGGATCCGGGACAGGCAGCTCCTACGAGCAGTACTTC
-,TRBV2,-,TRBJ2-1,CASSGLYLNEQFF,TGTGCCAGCAGTGGACTATATCTCAATGAGCAGTTCTTC
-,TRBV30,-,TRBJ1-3,CAWTEQNSGNTIYF,TGTGCCTGGACAGAACAAAACTCTGGAAACACCATATATTTT
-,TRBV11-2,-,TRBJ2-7,CASSLSHEQYF,TGTGCCAGCAGCTTAAGCCACGAGCAGTACTTC
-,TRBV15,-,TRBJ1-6,CATSRDRVDSPLHF,TGTGCCACCAGCAGAGATCGGGTTGATTCACCCCTCCACTTT
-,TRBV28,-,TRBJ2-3,CASSLSAGSDTQYF,TGTGCCAGCAGTTTATCTGCGGGGTCAGATACGCAGTATTTT
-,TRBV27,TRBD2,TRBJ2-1,CASSSPPSGKSDEQFF,TGTGCCAGCAGTTCCCCGCCTAGCGGGAAATCGGATGAGCAGTTCTTC
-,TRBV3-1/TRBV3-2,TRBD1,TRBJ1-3,CASSHSGGSGNTIYF,TGTGCCAGCAGCCATTCAGGGGGCTCTGGAAACACCATATATTTT
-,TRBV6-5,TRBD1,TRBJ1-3,CASSPDRASGNTIYF,TGTGCCAGCAGTCCGGACAGGGCCTCTGGAAACACCATATATTTT
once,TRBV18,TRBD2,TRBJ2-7,CASSTREDEQYF,TGTGCCAGCTCAACGCGGGAGGACGAGCAGTACTTC
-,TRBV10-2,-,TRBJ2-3,CASSESGGVSTDTQYF,TGCGCCAGCAGTGAGTCGGGCGGGGTTAGCACAGATACGCAGTATTTT
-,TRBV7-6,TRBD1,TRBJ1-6,CASSLVRDSNSPLHF,TGTGCCAGCAGCTTAGTCCGGGACAGCAATTCACCCCTCCACTTT
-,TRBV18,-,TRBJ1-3,CASSPSETGNTIYF,TGTGCCAGCTCACCATCAGAAACTGGAAACACCATATATTTT